This T cell receptor (beta chain) was obtained from a study of T-cell reconstitution after alpha-beta-depleted transplantation in children. This clonotype was picked up many times. Its antigen is undetermined. General study results and limits: Expanded graft clones, several hundred of them, were reportedly the source of alpha-beta T cells about two months after transplant. The origin of high day-60 TCRbeta diversity in some patients lay in surviving recipient T cells and thymic progenitors. T-cell counts and diversity were attributed mostly to newly produced T cells one year after transplant.

The CDR3 length is 15 residues. V was clipped by 1 base and J by 3 bases; unmatched bases: 9. The germline CDR1 and CDR2 sequences are SQVTM and ANQGSEA. Unique molecular identifiers were used to barcode this TCRbeta library. TCRdb reprocessed the PCR reads with MiXCR, giving one entry per CDR3 protein. The sample holds around 700,000 distinct CDR3 sequences, around 13% seen once. The clonotype comes from a girl aged 2 to 10 with congenital amegakaryocytic thrombocytopenia, due to receive a stem cell transplant. The source was PBMCs, collected before TCRalphabeta/CD19-depleted stem cell transplant. V and J are TRBV29-1 and TRBJ2-7; 7 bases agree with TRBD1. CDR3 in amino acids: CSVEVIGQENYEQYF. The CDR3 nucleotides are TGCAGCGTTGAAGTGATCGGACAGGAAAACTACGAGCAGTACTTC.